This T cell receptor (beta chain) is drawn from a study of PD-1 blockade in classical Hodgkin lymphoma. The V gene's germline CDR1 is SEHNR and CDR2 FQNEAQ (reference sequence). The CDR3 is 17 residues long. The junction had 12 bases not matched to a gene; V was cut back by 0 bases and J by 7 bases. This sample's time point: cycle 4 day 1 (C4D1), after six to seven weeks of nivolumab. All patients experienced relapse after autologous stem cell transplantation, and brentuximab vedotin exposure was variable. Sequenced by immunoSEQ multiplex PCR; TCRdb stores in-frame clones only, minus some. The repertoire holds about 52,000 clones, around nine tenths seen once, with 6% to 7.5% in the top ten. This clone was recorded only once.

The clonotype originates from a human donor with classical Hodgkin lymphoma. This sample comprised peripheral blood mononuclear cells (PBMCs), obtained before the fourth cycle of nivolumab. The chain is built from TRBV7-9 and TRBJ1-2; 9 bases align to TRBD1. In DNA, the CDR3 is TGTGCCAGCAGCTTAGCTACCGGACAGGGGATTTTGGCTGGCTACACCTTC. Amino acid sequence: CASSLATGQGILAGYTF.